This T cell receptor (beta chain) is drawn from a study of shared clonotypes between healthy human individuals. Terminally differentiated effector memory CD45RA+ cells were excluded by CCR7 positive selection of CD45RO-negative cells. Original handling: ImmunoSEQ supplied junction-only sequences lacking quality scores, so filtering was different. Clones were read by immunoSEQ multiplex PCR, and TCRdb kept only the in-frame ones, dropping some. D and trimming come from the DNA, and the V and J calls and clone size come from that table. The data show some 2.1 million clones, with about 95% seen just once and roughly 1% held by the top ten. The study's findings and limits: Generally, naive subsets came out with larger estimated richness than memory subsets.

The germline V gene has CDR1 KGHSH and CDR2 LQKENI. CDR3 length: 15 amino acids. Trimming removed 3 bases at V and 2 bases at J, with 11 bases between. To note about this clone: No antigen is known for it.

The origin of this receptor is a man aged 18 to 29 in good health. The gene calls are TRBV18 and TRBJ2-1; D remains unclear. The material sequenced was naive CD8+ T cells sorted from blood. In nucleotides, the CDR3 is TGTGCCAGCTCACCGGTACCAAACCCCTACAATGAGCAGTTCTTC. This sequence encodes CASSPVPNPYNEQFF.